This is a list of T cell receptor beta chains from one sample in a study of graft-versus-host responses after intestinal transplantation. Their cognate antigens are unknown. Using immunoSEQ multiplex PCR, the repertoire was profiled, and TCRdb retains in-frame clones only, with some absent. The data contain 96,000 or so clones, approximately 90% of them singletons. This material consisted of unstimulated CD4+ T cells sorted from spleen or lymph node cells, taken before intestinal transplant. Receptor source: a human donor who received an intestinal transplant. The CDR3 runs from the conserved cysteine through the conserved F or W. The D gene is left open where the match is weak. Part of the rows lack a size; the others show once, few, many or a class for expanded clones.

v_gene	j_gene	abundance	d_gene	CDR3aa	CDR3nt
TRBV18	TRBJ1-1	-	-	CASSPAGVRNTEAFF	TGTGCCAGCTCACCCGCGGGGGTACGGAACACTGAAGCTTTCTTT
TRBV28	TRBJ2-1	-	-	CASRQGLYNEQFF	TGTGCCAGCAGACAAGGACTATACAATGAGCAGTTCTTC
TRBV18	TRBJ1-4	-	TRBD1	CASSRDRVDEKLFF	TGTGCCAGCTCACGAGACAGGGTCGATGAAAAACTGTTTTTT
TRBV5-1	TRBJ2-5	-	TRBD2	CASSRTSYGETQYF	TGCGCCAGCAGTCGGACTAGCTATGGGGAGACCCAGTACTTC
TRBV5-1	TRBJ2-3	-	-	CASSLSTSTDTQYF	TGCGCCAGCAGCTTGTCCACTAGCACAGATACGCAGTATTTT
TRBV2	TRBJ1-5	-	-	CASSTQGNQPQHF	TGTGCCAGCAGTACACAGGGTAATCAGCCCCAGCATTTT
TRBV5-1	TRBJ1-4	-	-	CASRQTATNEKLFF	TGCGCCAGCAGACAGACAGCAACTAATGAAAAACTGTTTTTT
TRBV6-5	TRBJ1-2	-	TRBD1	CASKTDRGNSYTF	TGTGCCAGCAAAACCGACAGGGGGAATAGCTACACCTTC
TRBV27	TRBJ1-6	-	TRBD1	CASSPGGNNSPLHF	TGTGCCAGCAGTCCAGGGGGGAATAATTCACCCCTCCACTTT
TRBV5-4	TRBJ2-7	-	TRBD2	CASSLDGGGLEQYF	TGTGCCAGCAGCTTGGATGGCGGGGGGCTCGAGCAGTACTTC
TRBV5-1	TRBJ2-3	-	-	CASSLANTDTQYF	TGCGCCAGCAGCTTGGCCAACACAGATACGCAGTATTTT
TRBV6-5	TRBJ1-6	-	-	CASRRPNSPLHF	TGTGCCAGCAGGCGGCCAAATTCACCCCTCCACTTT
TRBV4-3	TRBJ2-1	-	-	CASSHTRPDSPYSDEQFF	TGCGCCAGCAGCCACACCCGCCCTGACTCGCCCTACTCTGATGAGCAGTTCTTC
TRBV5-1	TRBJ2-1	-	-	CASSFSGGSYNEQFF	TGCGCCAGCAGCTTTTCCGGGGGATCCTACAATGAGCAGTTCTTC
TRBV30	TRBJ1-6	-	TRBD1	CAWSWTGRDNSPLHF	TGTGCCTGGAGTTGGACAGGGAGAGATAATTCACCCCTCCACTTT
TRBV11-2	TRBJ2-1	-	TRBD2	CASSYELAGVWDEQFF	TGTGCCAGCAGCTATGAACTAGCGGGAGTTTGGGATGAGCAGTTCTTC
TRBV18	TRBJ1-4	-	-	CASSPREGTNEKLFF	TGTGCCAGCTCACCACGCGAGGGCACCAATGAAAAACTGTTTTTT
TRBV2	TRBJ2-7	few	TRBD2	CASRTQREGIAYEQYF	TGTGCCAGCAGAACCCAGCGGGAGGGGATCGCCTACGAGCAGTACTTC
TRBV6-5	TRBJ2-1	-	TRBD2	CASSSGTSGSNEQFF	TGTGCCAGCAGCTCCGGGACTAGCGGGAGCAATGAGCAGTTCTTC
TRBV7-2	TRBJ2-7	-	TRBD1	CASSGGQPYEQYF	TGTGCCAGCAGCGGGGGACAGCCCTACGAGCAGTACTTC
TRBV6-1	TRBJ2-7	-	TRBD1	CASRDPGQVSYEQYF	TGTGCCAGCAGAGACCCGGGACAGGTCTCCTACGAGCAGTACTTC
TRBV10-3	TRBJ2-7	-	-	CAISESGPGNYEQYF	TGTGCCATCAGTGAATCAGGTCCCGGAAACTACGAGCAGTACTTC
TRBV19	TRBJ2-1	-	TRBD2	CASLGMAGALYNEQFF	TGTGCCAGTTTAGGTATGGCGGGAGCTCTGTACAATGAGCAGTTCTTC
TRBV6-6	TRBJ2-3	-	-	CASSWPNGHSTDTQYF	TGTGCCAGCAGCTGGCCGAATGGGCATAGCACAGATACGCAGTATTTT
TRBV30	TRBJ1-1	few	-	CAWMGVLRKAFF	TGTGCCTGGATGGGAGTTCTTCGGAAAGCTTTCTTT
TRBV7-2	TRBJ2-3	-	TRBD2	CASSRRSGTQTDTQYF	TGTGCCAGCAGCCGCCGTAGCGGGACCCAAACAGATACGCAGTATTTT
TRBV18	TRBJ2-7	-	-	CASSPGAGAAGEQYF	TGTGCCAGCTCACCAGGGGCAGGGGCCGCCGGGGAGCAGTACTTC
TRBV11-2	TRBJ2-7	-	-	CASSLRGGQYF	TGTGCCAGCAGCTTAAGGGGAGGGCAGTACTTC
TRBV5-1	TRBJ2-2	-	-	CASRVLASTNTGELFF	TGCGCCAGCAGAGTCTTAGCATCAACGAACACCGGGGAGCTGTTTTTT
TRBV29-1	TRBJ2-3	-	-	CSVCWQFSSTDTQYF	TGCAGCGTTTGCTGGCAGTTCTCTAGCACAGATACGCAGTATTTT
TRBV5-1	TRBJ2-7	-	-	CASSLDRTVYEQYF	TGCGCCAGCAGCTTGGACCGGACAGTCTACGAGCAGTACTTC
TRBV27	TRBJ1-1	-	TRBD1	CASSPQTGVNTEAFF	TGTGCCAGCAGTCCGCAGACAGGGGTCAATACCGAAGCTTTCTTT
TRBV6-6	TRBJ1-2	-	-	CASSDRGVLNYGYTF	TGTGCCAGCAGTGACCGGGGGGTCCTCAACTATGGCTACACCTTC